The 10 T cell receptor beta chains below were found in one sample sequenced in a study of CD8+CD57+ T cells in acquired aplastic anemia. Template material for TCR beta VDJ and CDR3 profiling consisted of genomic DNA. TCRdb re-called the reads through MiXCR, storing one row per CDR3 protein. The sample has approximately 180,000 distinct CDR3 sequences; around 63% are singletons. In patients chosen for sequencing, flow cytometry had shown CD8+CD57+ cell expansion. What was sequenced was sorted CD4+, CD8+, or CD8+CD57+ T cells (not recorded which) from PBMCs. The receptors were gathered from a human donor with aplastic anemia.

This clonotype has a handful of counts. This may be a read error, as it is one base from a much larger clone. This chain uses TRBV9 with TRBJ2-2; a possible D gene is TRBD1 (7 bases). CDR1 is SGDLS, CDR2 YYNGEE, per germline. The CDR3 length is 15 residues. The CDR3 nucleotides read TGTGCCAGCAGCCCTCGGTCAGGGGGGACCGGGGGGCTGTTTTTT. Protein: CASSPRSGGTGGLFF. Filled out from reference TRBV9 and TRBJ2-2, the complete variable domain reads DSGVTQTPKHLITATGQRVTLRCSPRSGDLSVYWYQQSLDQGLQFLIQYYNGEERAKGNILERFSAQQFPDLHSELNLSSLELGDSALYFCASSPRSGGTGGLFFGEGSRLTVL.

The chain has TRBV5-4 and TRBJ1-2, with 8 bases lining up with TRBD1. The CDR3 runs to 13 residues. With V trimmed by 5 bases and J by 8 bases, 8 bases remained unmatched. Germline loops: CDR1 SGHNT, CDR2 YYREEE (reference sequence). The CDR3 DNA reads TGTGCCAGCAGTCGCGGACAGGGCGGCGGCTACACCTTC. Amino acids: CASSRGQGGGYTF.

The J gene is TRBJ2-7, the V gene TRBV20-1; maybe TRBD2 (6 bases). V was trimmed by 2 bases and J by 4 bases, leaving 12 bases between them. CDR3 length: 13 residues. Germline V gives CDR1 DFQATT, CDR2 SNEGSKA (reference sequence). CDR3 DNA sequence: TGCAGTGCTAGATTAGCGGTAGCTTACGAGCAGTACTTC. Residues: CSARLAVAYEQYF.

This chain links TRBV15 with TRBJ1-1, with D uncertain. Looked up from germline, CDR1 is LNHNV and CDR2 is YYDKDF (reference sequence). The CDR3 runs to 16 residues. Trimming cost V 3 bases and J 6 bases, with 20 bases left between them. The CDR3 region has the DNA TGTGCCACCAGCAGTGGTCTTCGGAGTGGATGGCCTGAAGCTTTCTTT. It codes for CATSSGLRSGWPEAFF. The complete variable domain, with remaining parts taken from reference TRBV15 and TRBJ1-1, reads DAMVIQNPRYQVTQFGKPVTLSCSQTLNHNVMYWYQQKSSQAPKLLFHYYDKDFNNEADTPDNFQSRRPNTSFCFLDIRSPGLGDTAMYLCATSSGLRSGWPEAFFGQGTRLTVV.

The J gene is TRBJ2-3, the V gene TRBV7-8; TRBD2 agrees at 10 bases. CDR1 SGHVS and CDR2 FQNEAQ come from the germline V gene. V lost 5 bases and J lost 4; bases outside the gene matches: 12. CDR3 length: 17 amino acids. CDR3 coding DNA: TGTGCCAGCAGCCTAGTGCCCTCTAGCGGGAGTGCAGATACGCAGTATTTT. Amino acids: CASSLVPSSGSADTQYF.

The table lists this clonotype with a count of one. V usage is TRBV5-1 and J usage is TRBJ1-1; 9 nucleotides match TRBD1. Germline V gene lookup returns CDR1 SGHRS and CDR2 YFSETQ. V lost 2 bases to trimming and J lost 1 base; unmatched junction nucleotides: 3. This CDR3 has 15 amino acids. CDR3 nucleotide sequence: TGCGCCAGCAGCTTACAGGGGGCCCCGAACACTGAAGCTTTCTTT. Its translation: CASSLQGAPNTEAFF.

The V call is TRBV20-1, the J call TRBJ2-1, with D perhaps matching TRBD2 (6 bases). With the DNA end fitting TRBJ2-7 better, the J assignment may be wrong. Germline CDR1 reads DFQATT; CDR2 reads SNEGSKA (reference sequence). There are 12 residues in the CDR3. The CDR3 protein is CSATGGNNEQYF. Written as DNA, the CDR3 is TGCAGTGCCACCGGGGGTAACAATGAGCAGTACTTC.

Concerning this clonotype itself: Germline and junction disagree at one end, which may indicate a read error. The CDR3 region is CASSETGEYGYTF. The DNA for the CDR3 is TGTGCCAGCAGTGAAACAGGGGAGTATGGCTACACCTTC. This chain uses TRBV10-3 with TRBJ1-2, with 7 bases identical to TRBD1. The CDR3 loop spans 13 amino acids. From germline, CDR1 is ENHRY and CDR2 SYGVKD.

The J gene is TRBJ2-3, the V gene TRBV20-1; 15 bases agree with TRBD2. This CDR3 region has 15 residues. Germline assignment: CDR1 DFQATT and CDR2 SNEGSKA (reference sequence). The trim removed 6 bases at V and 10 bases at J, leaving 11 bases unmatched. Here the CDR3 DNA reads TGCAGTGCGCTGGGACTAGCGGGGGGCCCAGCTCCGCAGTATTTT. It is translated as CSALGLAGGPAPQYF.

A single count supports this clonotype. The chain recombines TRBV24-1 with TRBJ2-3, with D maybe TRBD1 (6 bases). Per the germline V gene, CDR1 is KGHDR and CDR2 is SFDVKD. Trimming left V 2 bases short and J 3 bases short, with 8 bases between. This CDR3 has 14 amino acids. The CDR3 sequence is CATSDYRETDTQYF. The CDR3 DNA reads TGTGCCACCAGTGATTACAGGGAGACAGATACGCAGTATTTT.